These 17 T cell receptor beta chains originate from one sample sequenced in a study of T cell responses to AZD1222 COVID-19 vaccine. TCRdb keeps only in-frame clones here, not all; method: immunoSEQ multiplex PCR. Here the sample spans about 110,000 clones, 90% being singletons. This specimen was peripheral blood, taken on day 0 of AZD1222 vaccination. Receptor source: an adult in good health.

The rearrangement joins TRBV9 to TRBJ2-1; perhaps D is TRBD1 or TRBD2 (5 bases each). V gave up 4 bases and J gave up 2 bases, with 13 bases separating them. This CDR3 region has 15 residues. CDR1 and CDR2 from the germline V gene are SGDLS and YYNGEE. CDR3 in DNA: TGTGCCAGCAGCTTCCGGGACGGACCCTACAATGAGCAGTTCTTC. Its protein product is CASSFRDGPYNEQFF.

This clone came up a few times. The rearrangement links TRBV5-5 to TRBJ1-5; possibly TRBD1 for D (5 bases). Trimming stripped 0 bases from V and 5 bases from J, with 12 bases between. This CDR3 is built from 15 residues. Germline V gives CDR1 SGHKS, CDR2 YYEKEE (reference sequence). Here the CDR3 reads CASSLGKGSYQPQHF. The CDR3 DNA sequence: TGTGCCAGCAGCTTGGGGAAGGGGTCTTATCAGCCCCAGCATTTT.

The chain is built from TRBV11-1 and TRBJ2-1, with TRBD2 matching 9 bases. CDR3 length: 14 amino acids. V lost 5 bases to trimming and J lost 5 bases; unmatched junction nucleotides: 4. Germline V CDR1 and CDR2: SGHAT, FQDESV (reference sequence). CDR3 nucleotide sequence: TGTGCCAGCAGCCAGGGACTAGCAGACAATGAGCAGTTCTTC. Protein: CASSQGLADNEQFF.

The J gene is TRBJ1-1, the V gene TRBV3-1 (or the pseudogene TRBV3-2), with D unresolved. CDR1 LGHDT and CDR2 YNNKEL come from the germline V gene (reference sequence). The CDR3 sequence is 14 residues long. V lost 1 base and J lost 0, with 6 bases in between. In DNA, the CDR3 is TGTGCCAGCAGCCAAGTTCGTCTGAACACTGAAGCTTTCTTT. Translating gives CASSQVRLNTEAFF.

This clone was observed many times. The rearrangement joins TRBV19 to TRBJ1-5; TRBD1 matches at 9 bases. The germline V gene encodes CDR1 LNHDA and CDR2 SQIVND (reference sequence). The CDR3 length is 16 residues. After removal of 3 bases from V and 5 bases from J, the junction contained 8 bases not matched to a gene. In DNA form, the CDR3 reads TGTGCCAGTAGTATGTCCACAGGGGGCGCGTATCAGCCCCAGCATTTT. The encoded protein is CASSMSTGGAYQPQHF.

The rearrangement links TRBV10-2 to TRBJ1-5; D unresolved. Trimming removed 3 bases at V and 0 bases at J, with 6 bases between. Germline assignment: CDR1 WSHSY and CDR2 SAAADI. The CDR3 spans 14 residues. The CDR3 loop reads CASSDAYSNQPQHF. The CDR3 coding sequence is TGCGCCAGCAGTGACGCGTATAGCAATCAGCCCCAGCATTTT.

The rearrangement uses TRBV6-9 and TRBJ1-1; 11 bases line up with TRBD1. Germline CDR1 is MNHGY and CDR2 is SVAAGI. The CDR3 is 15 amino acids. V shed 1 base, J shed 7 bases, and the junction held 5 bases outside the gene matches. The DNA of the CDR3 is TGTGCCAGCAGTTATTTGGGACAGGGGGGCGGTGAAGCTTTCTTT. Its protein product is CASSYLGQGGGEAFF.

V usage is TRBV18 and J usage is TRBJ2-7; D is unresolved. CDR3 size: 13 residues. CDR1 and CDR2 from the germline V gene are KGHSH and LQKENI. Between the trimmed V and J ends, which lost 4 bases and 0 bases, there was a span of 7 bases. The CDR3 DNA follows: TGTGCCAGCTCACAATCGAGCTCCTACGAGCAGTACTTC. Protein sequence: CASSQSSSYEQYF.

The chain couples TRBV6-2 or TRBV6-3 to TRBJ2-6; 11 positions agree with TRBD2. The V and J ends lost 5 bases and 2 bases, in that order; junction bases with no gene match: 8. Germline V gene sequence: CDR1 MNHEY, CDR2 SVGEGT. This CDR3 has 18 residues. In DNA, the CDR3 is TGTGCCAGCAGTACCCTACTAGCGGGAGTAGCTGGGGCCAACGTCCTGACTTTC. Residues: CASSTLLAGVAGANVLTF.

V is TRBV27 and J is TRBJ1-2; 8 bases are shared with TRBD1. Germline V gene lookup returns CDR1 MNHEY and CDR2 SMNVEV (reference sequence). The CDR3 length is 15 residues. J was trimmed by 5 bases and V by 3 bases; bases with no gene match: 8. CDR3 region: CASSFRTGNQYGYTF. CDR3 DNA: TGTGCCAGCAGTTTTCGGACAGGGAATCAGTATGGCTACACCTTC.

The chain has TRBV24-1 and TRBJ2-2, with D unresolved. CDR1 is KGHDR, CDR2 SFDVKD, per germline. The length of the CDR3 is 14 residues. The germline V and J ends were trimmed by 3 bases and 5 bases, with 9 bases remaining between them. CDR3 bases: TGTGCCACCAGTGATCCGGGTCAGACCGGGGAGCTGTTTTTT. This codes for CATSDPGQTGELFF.

The rearrangement uses TRBV12-3 or TRBV12-4 and TRBJ1-4, with D perhaps matching TRBD1 (6 bases). V lost 10 bases, J lost 5 bases, and 14 bases lay in between. The CDR3 loop spans 13 amino acids. DNA of the CDR3: TGTGCCACCCGGACAGCTTGGAATGAAAAACTGTTTTTT. Protein sequence: CATRTAWNEKLFF.

The rearrangement joins TRBV9 to TRBJ2-2; 10 bases line up with TRBD2. Germline CDR1 reads SGDLS; CDR2 reads YYNGEE. Trimming at V came to 3 bases and at J to 1 base, leaving 6 bases not matched to a gene. The CDR3 consists of 17 residues. For the CDR3, the DNA is TGTGCCAGCAGCGCCTCGGGACTAGCGATGAACACCGGGGAGCTGTTTTTT. Its protein product is CASSASGLAMNTGELFF.

In DNA form, the CDR3 reads TGTGCCAGCAGCTCAATCGCGGGAGAAGAGACCCAGTACTTC. It codes for CASSSIAGEETQYF. The V and J genes are TRBV7-9 and TRBJ2-5; 7 bases line up with TRBD2. The CDR3 spans 14 residues. Germline lookup yields CDR1 SEHNR and CDR2 FQNEAQ (reference sequence). The V and J ends lost 4 bases and 3 bases, in that order; junction bases with no gene match: 5. The variable domain in full, with the rest retrieved from reference TRBV7-9 and TRBJ2-5, is DTGVSQNPRHKITKRGQNVTFRCDPISEHNRLYWYRQTLGQGPEFLTYFQNEAQLEKSRLLSDRFSAERPKGSFSTLEIQRTEQGDSAMYLCASSSIAGEETQYFGPGTRLLVL.

In nucleotides, the CDR3 is TGTGCCACCAGCAGAGATGAATACTATCCTGAAGCTTTCTTT. Translation gives CATSRDEYYPEAFF. V is TRBV15 and J is TRBJ1-1, with unresolved D. CDR1 is LNHNV and CDR2 is YYDKDF in the germline V gene (reference sequence). Between the trimmed V and J ends, which lost 0 bases and 6 bases, there was a span of 11 bases. The CDR3 is 14 amino acids.

This chain links TRBV24-1 with TRBJ2-7; D possibly corresponds to TRBD2 (6 bases). Germline V gene sequence: CDR1 KGHDR, CDR2 SFDVKD. The CDR3 sequence is 10 residues long. V was clipped by 12 bases and J by 2 bases, with 7 bases between them. CDR3: CARGTYEQYF. In nucleotides, the CDR3 is TGTGCCCGGGGGACCTACGAGCAGTACTTC.

The chain carries TRBV3-1 (or the pseudogene TRBV3-2) and TRBJ1-5; D is possibly TRBD1 (5 bases). V lost 1 base, J lost 8 bases, and 12 bases lay in between. This CDR3 has 14 residues. Germline values: CDR1 LGHDT, CDR2 YNNKEL (reference sequence). The CDR3 protein is CASSQAGIMEPQHF. Here the CDR3 DNA reads TGTGCCAGCAGCCAAGCAGGGATCATGGAGCCCCAGCATTTT.